This TCR beta chain was obtained from a study of CD8 T cells in ankylosing spondylitis. Study outcomes and limitations: A CD8+ phenotype characterized the disease-linked clones, which were relatively rare in peripheral blood. Several highly homologous variants made up a TCR beta motif, and this motif appeared characteristic of ankylosing spondylitis blood. Significantly higher representation of disease-linked clones was reported for matched ankylosing spondylitis synovial fluid.

CDR3 length: 15 residues. Looked up from germline, CDR1 is SGHVS and CDR2 is FQNEAQ. The V end was cut by 5 bases, the J end by 1 base, with 15 bases between. The TCR beta libraries were generated through quantitative 5'-RACE incorporating molecular barcodes. TCRdb independently ran MiXCR on the 5' RACE reads; one entry per CDR3 protein. This table has around 150,000 distinct CDR3 sequences, around 45% appearing once. This clonotype was found a few times. Its cognate antigen is unknown. The rearrangement joins TRBV7-8 to TRBJ2-7; maybe TRBD2 (6 bases). This clonotype was sampled from a male donor with ankylosing spondylitis. The sequencing input was synovial fluid, either unsorted or a sorted T cell fraction (not recorded which). The CDR3 here is CASSPPGDPSYEQYF. The CDR3 DNA is TGTGCCAGCAGCCCCCCGGGGGACCCATCCTACGAGCAGTACTTC. The entire variable domain, with the rest obtained from reference TRBV7-8 and TRBJ2-7, is as follows: GAGVSQSPRYKVAKRGQDVALRCDPISGHVSLFWYQQALGQGPEFLTYFQNEAQLDKSGLPSDRFFAERPEGSVSTLKIQRTQQEDSAVYLCASSPPGDPSYEQYFGPGTRLTVT.